Sequencing of this TCR beta chain was carried out in a study of blood T cells in healthy people across ages. Remarks on this clonotype: Its target is unknown.

Next came a second PCR, run for roughly 7 to 12 cycles, which used a sample-barcoded 5' primer along with a J-beta primer mix. TCRdb passed the 5' RACE reads through MiXCR, listing each CDR3 protein once. The sample lists 850,000 or so distinct CDR3 sequences, under 35% occurring once. It was roughly 10 milliliters of peripheral blood that were drawn from each donor. Every sample yielded at least 6 million isolated PBMCs. No fewer than 5.5 micrograms of total RNA were isolated from every sample. Points from the study as a whole: TCR beta diversity was tightly associated with the proportion of naive T cells.

Sequenced material: blood. The source is a woman of 80 years or more in good health.

CDR3 protein: CASTLTGPQETQYF. The CDR3 DNA follows: TGTGCCAGCACTCTCACGGGACCCCAAGAGACCCAGTACTTC. The chain has TRBV7-2 and TRBJ2-5; D tentatively reads TRBD1 or TRBD2 (5 bases each). Trimming removed 7 bases at V and 1 base at J, with 13 bases between. There are 14 residues in the CDR3. Germline V CDR1 and CDR2: SGHTA, FQGNSA.